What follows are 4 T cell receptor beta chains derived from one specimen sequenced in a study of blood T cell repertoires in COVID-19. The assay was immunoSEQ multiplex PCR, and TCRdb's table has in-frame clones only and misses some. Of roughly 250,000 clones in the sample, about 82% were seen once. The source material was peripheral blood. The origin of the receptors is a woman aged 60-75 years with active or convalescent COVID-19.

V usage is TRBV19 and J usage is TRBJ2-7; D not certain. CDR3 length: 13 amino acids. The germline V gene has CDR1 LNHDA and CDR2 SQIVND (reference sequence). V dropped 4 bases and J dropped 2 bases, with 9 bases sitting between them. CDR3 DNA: TGTGCCAGTAGTACTTGGGCGACCTACGAGCAGTACTTC. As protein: CASSTWATYEQYF.

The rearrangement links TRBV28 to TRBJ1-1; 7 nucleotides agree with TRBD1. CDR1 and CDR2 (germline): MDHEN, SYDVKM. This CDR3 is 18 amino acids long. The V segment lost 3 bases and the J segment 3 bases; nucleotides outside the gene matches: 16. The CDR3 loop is CASSLRSVVGQVDTEAFF. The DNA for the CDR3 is TGTGCCAGCAGTTTGAGGTCGGTGGTAGGACAGGTGGACACTGAAGCTTTCTTT.

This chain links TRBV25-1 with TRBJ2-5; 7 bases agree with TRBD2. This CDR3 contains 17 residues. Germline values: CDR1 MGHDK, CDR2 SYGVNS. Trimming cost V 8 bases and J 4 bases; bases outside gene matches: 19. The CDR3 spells CASSSPGASGRGETQYF. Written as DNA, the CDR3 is TGTGCCAGCTCCTCCCCCGGGGCTAGCGGACGGGGAGAGACCCAGTACTTC.

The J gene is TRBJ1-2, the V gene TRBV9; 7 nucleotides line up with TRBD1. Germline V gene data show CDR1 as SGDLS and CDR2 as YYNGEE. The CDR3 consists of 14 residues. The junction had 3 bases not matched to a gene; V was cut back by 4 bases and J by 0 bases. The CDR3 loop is CASSRDRANYGYTF. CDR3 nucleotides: TGTGCCAGCAGCAGGGACAGAGCTAACTATGGCTACACCTTC.